These 5 T cell receptor beta chains were sequenced from one sample in a study of blood T cell repertoires in COVID-19. Clones were sequenced by immunoSEQ multiplex PCR, and TCRdb holds only the in-frame ones, with some missing. The table shows 90,000 to 100,000 clones, with around nine tenths occurring only once. Input material: peripheral blood. Source of these receptors: a man between 65 and 85 years old with acute or convalescent COVID-19.

This clone was seen a few times. The chain carries TRBV5-1 and TRBJ1-2; a possible D gene is TRBD1 (5 bases). The CDR3 length is 15 residues. The germline gives CDR1 SGHRS, CDR2 YFSETQ. Trimming left V 4 bases short and J 5 bases short, with 18 bases between. For the CDR3, the DNA is TGCGCCAGCAGCGAAGATCAAGGACATCTGTATGGCTACACCTTC. It translates to CASSEDQGHLYGYTF.

V usage is TRBV5-5 and J usage is TRBJ1-5, with TRBD1 identical over 9 bases. V was clipped by 2 bases and J by 5 bases; unmatched bases: 5. The length of the CDR3 is 15 residues. Germline lookup yields CDR1 SGHKS and CDR2 YYEKEE (reference sequence). CDR3: CASSFFRDRDQPQHF. CDR3 coding DNA: TGTGCCAGCAGCTTTTTCCGGGACAGGGATCAGCCCCAGCATTTT.

The chain has TRBV4-2 and TRBJ2-2, with 7 bases aligning to TRBD2. Germline V gene sequence: CDR1 LGHNA, CDR2 YNFKEQ. This CDR3 is built from 15 residues. The J segment lost 7 bases and the V segment lost 6 bases, leaving 11 bases of the junction unmatched. CDR3 region: CASRPGTGEGGELFF. The CDR3 coding sequence is TGTGCCAGCAGGCCGGGGACCGGGGAGGGCGGGGAGCTGTTTTTT.

This clone was seen more than once but under ten times. This chain uses TRBV9 with TRBJ2-5; 10 nucleotides agree with TRBD2. Germline assignment: CDR1 SGDLS and CDR2 YYNGEE. This CDR3 comprises 17 residues. V lost 0 bases to trimming and J lost 1 base; unmatched junction nucleotides: 6. The CDR3 region is CASSVGSSGGRQETQYF. The CDR3 DNA reads TGTGCCAGCAGCGTAGGTAGTAGCGGGGGGCGCCAAGAGACCCAGTACTTC. Complete variable domain (other parts from reference TRBV9 and TRBJ2-5): DSGVTQTPKHLITATGQRVTLRCSPRSGDLSVYWYQQSLDQGLQFLIQYYNGEERAKGNILERFSAQQFPDLHSELNLSSLELGDSALYFCASSVGSSGGRQETQYFGPGTRLLVL.

J is TRBJ2-2 and V is TRBV5-1, with 8 positions matching TRBD1. Germline V CDR1 and CDR2: SGHRS, YFSETQ. This CDR3 has 15 residues. J gave up 4 bases and V 3 bases, and 5 bases lay outside the gene matches. The CDR3 loop reads CASSSRQGSTGELFF. CDR3 nucleotides: TGCGCCAGCAGCTCCCGACAGGGGAGCACCGGGGAGCTGTTTTTT.